These 7 T cell receptor beta chains share one sample of origin, sequenced in a study of OX40 agonist ivuxolimab in advanced cancers. Produced via immunoSEQ multiplex PCR; TCRdb's table is partial and in-frame only. This sample carries 60,000 or so clones, 84% of them seen once, and the ten largest clones take roughly 2%. The source material was CD4+ or CD8+ T cells sorted from blood, sampled in a trial of the OX40 agonist ivuxolimab. The receptor set was obtained from an adult with an advanced solid tumor such as melanoma, head and neck, liver or kidney cancer.

This chain uses TRBV2 with TRBJ2-2, with D possibly being TRBD1 (7 bases). V was trimmed by 6 bases and J by 3 bases, leaving 11 bases between them. The CDR3 has 14 amino acids. Looked up from germline, CDR1 is SNHLY and CDR2 is FYNNEI. The CDR3: CASSAGQYTGELFF. CDR3 coding DNA: TGTGCCAGCAGCGCGGGACAGTACACCGGGGAGCTGTTTTTT.

This clone has just one count. The chain combines TRBV6-1 with TRBJ2-2; D remains unclear. Deletions cut 8 bases from V and 7 bases from J, with 14 bases between. Per germline, CDR1 MNHNS and CDR2 SASEGT. CDR3 size: 13 residues. CDR3 DNA sequence: TGTGCCAGCGGGAAGGGAATCGGCGGGGAGCTGTTTTTT. It codes for CASGKGIGGELFF.

The rearrangement joins TRBV2 to TRBJ2-3; weak D call: TRBD2 (6 bases). Deletions cut 8 bases from V and 6 bases from J, with 6 bases between. From germline, CDR1 is SNHLY and CDR2 FYNNEI. This CDR3 is built from 10 residues. The CDR3 loop is CASRGDTQYF. CDR3 DNA sequence: TGTGCCAGCCGGGGGGATACGCAGTATTTT. Variable domain in full (rest from reference TRBV2 and TRBJ2-3): EPEVTQTPSHQVTQMGQEVILRCVPISNHLYFYWYRQILGQKVEFLVSFYNNEISEKSEIFDDQFSVERPDGSNFTLKIRSTKLEDSAMYFCASRGDTQYFGPGTRLTVL.

The V gene is TRBV19, the J gene TRBJ2-7, with TRBD2 identical over 9 bases. In germline, CDR1 is LNHDA, CDR2 SQIVND (reference sequence). The V and J ends lost 9 bases and 3 bases, in that order; junction bases with no gene match: 9. This CDR3 is 14 amino acids long. As DNA, the CDR3 is TGTGCCAGCAAACTGACTAGCGGAGACTACGAGCAGTACTTC. It is translated as CASKLTSGDYEQYF.

The V gene is TRBV18, the J gene TRBJ2-7; no clear D gene. The CDR3 totals 14 residues. Trimming shortened V by 3 bases and J by 3 bases, and 12 bases separated the two germline ends. Germline V gene lookup returns CDR1 KGHSH and CDR2 LQKENI. CDR3: CASSPRADHYEQYF. CDR3 nucleotides: TGTGCCAGCTCACCCCGGGCAGACCACTACGAGCAGTACTTC.

This clone was counted a single time. The chain carries TRBV9 and TRBJ2-7; 8 bases line up with TRBD1. The CDR3 runs to 14 residues. Germline V gives CDR1 SGDLS, CDR2 YYNGEE. V lost 4 bases to trimming and J lost 6 bases; unmatched junction nucleotides: 9. CDR3 sequence: CASSIRGDRGEQYF. The DNA for the CDR3 is TGTGCCAGCAGCATCAGGGGTGACAGGGGCGAGCAGTACTTC. Complete variable domain (other parts from reference TRBV9 and TRBJ2-7): DSGVTQTPKHLITATGQRVTLRCSPRSGDLSVYWYQQSLDQGLQFLIQYYNGEERAKGNILERFSAQQFPDLHSELNLSSLELGDSALYFCASSIRGDRGEQYFGPGTRLTVT.

The gene calls are TRBV10-3 and TRBJ2-1; 7 nucleotides agree with TRBD2. Germline CDR1 reads ENHRY; CDR2 reads SYGVKD. CDR3 length: 15 amino acids. V shed 2 bases, J shed 2 bases, and the junction held 3 bases outside the gene matches. CDR3 coding DNA: TGTGCCATCAGTGAGAGAAGCGGGACCTACAATGAGCAGTTCTTC. Amino acid sequence: CAISERSGTYNEQFF.